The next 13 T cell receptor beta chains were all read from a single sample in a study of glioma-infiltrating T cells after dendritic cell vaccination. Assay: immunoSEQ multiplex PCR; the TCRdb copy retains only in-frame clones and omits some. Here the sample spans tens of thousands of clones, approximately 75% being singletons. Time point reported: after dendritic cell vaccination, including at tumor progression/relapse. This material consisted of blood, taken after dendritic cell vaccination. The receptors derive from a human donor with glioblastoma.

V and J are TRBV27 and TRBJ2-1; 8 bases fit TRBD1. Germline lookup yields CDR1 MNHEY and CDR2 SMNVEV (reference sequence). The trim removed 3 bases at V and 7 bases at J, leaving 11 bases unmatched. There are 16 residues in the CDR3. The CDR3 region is CASSFNWQGAGNEQFF. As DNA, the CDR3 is TGTGCCAGCAGTTTTAATTGGCAGGGGGCAGGGAATGAGCAGTTCTTC.

CDR3 residues: CATMTGYNEQFF. CDR3 DNA sequence: TGCGCCACCATGACAGGGTACAATGAGCAGTTCTTC. The chain employs TRBV4-1 and TRBJ2-1; 7 bases are shared with TRBD1. Per the germline V gene, CDR1 is MGHRA and CDR2 is YSYEKL. J lost 4 bases, V lost 10 bases, and 4 bases had no gene match. CDR3 size: 12 residues.

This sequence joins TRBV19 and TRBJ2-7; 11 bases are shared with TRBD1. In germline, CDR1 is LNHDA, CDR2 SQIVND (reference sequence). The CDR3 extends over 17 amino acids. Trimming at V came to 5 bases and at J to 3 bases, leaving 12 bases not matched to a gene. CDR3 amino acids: CASSYGGGQGDLYEQYV. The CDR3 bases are TGTGCCAGTAGTTACGGGGGGGGACAGGGGGACCTCTACGAGCAGTACGTC.

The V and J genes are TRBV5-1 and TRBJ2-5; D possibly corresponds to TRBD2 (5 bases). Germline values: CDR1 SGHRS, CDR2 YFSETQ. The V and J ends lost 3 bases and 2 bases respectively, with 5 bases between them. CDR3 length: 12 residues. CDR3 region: CASSSGQETQYF. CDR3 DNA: TGCGCCAGCAGCTCGGGACAAGAGACCCAGTACTTC.

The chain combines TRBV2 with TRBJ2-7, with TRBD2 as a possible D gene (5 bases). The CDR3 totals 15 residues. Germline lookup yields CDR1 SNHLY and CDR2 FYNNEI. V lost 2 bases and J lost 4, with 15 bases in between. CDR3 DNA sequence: TGTGCCAGCAGTGAAAGTTGGCAGGAGGTATACGAGCAGTACGTC. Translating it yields CASSESWQEVYEQYV.

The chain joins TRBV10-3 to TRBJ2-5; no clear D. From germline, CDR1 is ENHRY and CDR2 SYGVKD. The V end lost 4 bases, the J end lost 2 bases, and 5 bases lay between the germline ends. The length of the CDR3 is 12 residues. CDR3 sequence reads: CAISGTQETQYF. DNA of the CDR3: TGTGCCATCAGTGGCACACAAGAGACCCAGTACTTC.

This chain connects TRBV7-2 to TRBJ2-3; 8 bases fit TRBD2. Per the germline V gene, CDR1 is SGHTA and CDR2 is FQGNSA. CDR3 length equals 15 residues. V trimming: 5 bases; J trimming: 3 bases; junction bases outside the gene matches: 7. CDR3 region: CASSPLERGTDTQYF. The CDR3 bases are TGTGCCAGCAGCCCGCTAGAGCGGGGGACAGATACGCAGTATTTT.

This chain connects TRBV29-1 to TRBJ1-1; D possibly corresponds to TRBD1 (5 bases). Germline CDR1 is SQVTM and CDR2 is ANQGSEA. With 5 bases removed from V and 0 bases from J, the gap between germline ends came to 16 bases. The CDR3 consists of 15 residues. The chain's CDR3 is CSVLDFGGMNTEAFF. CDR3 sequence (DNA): TGCAGCGTTTTGGACTTTGGGGGGATGAACACTGAAGCTTTCTTT.

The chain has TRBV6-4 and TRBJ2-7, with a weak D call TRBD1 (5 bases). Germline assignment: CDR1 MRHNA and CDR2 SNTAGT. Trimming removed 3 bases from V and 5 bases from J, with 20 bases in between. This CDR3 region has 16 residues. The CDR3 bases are TGTGCCAGCAGTGATTCCGAGAGAACAGGTCCCGACGAGCAGTACGTC. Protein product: CASSDSERTGPDEQYV.

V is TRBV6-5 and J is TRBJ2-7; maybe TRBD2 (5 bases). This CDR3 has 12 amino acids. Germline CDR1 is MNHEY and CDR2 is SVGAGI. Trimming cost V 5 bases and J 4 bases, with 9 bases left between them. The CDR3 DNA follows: TGTGCCAGCAGTAATTCGGGGTACGAGCAGTACGTC. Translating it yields CASSNSGYEQYV.

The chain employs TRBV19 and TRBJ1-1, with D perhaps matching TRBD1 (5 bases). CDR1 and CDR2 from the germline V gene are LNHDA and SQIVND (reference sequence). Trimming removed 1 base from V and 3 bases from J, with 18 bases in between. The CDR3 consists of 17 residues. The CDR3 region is CASSIGYGRARDTEAFF. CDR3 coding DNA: TGTGCCAGTAGTATAGGATATGGCAGGGCTAGAGACACTGAAGCTTTCTTT.

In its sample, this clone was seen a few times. In nucleotides, the CDR3 is TGTGCCATCAGCACAGTGAGCTCCTACAATGAGCAGTTCTTC. It is translated as CAISTVSSYNEQFF. The chain joins TRBV10-3 to TRBJ2-1; D is ambiguous. This CDR3 comprises 14 residues. The germline V gene encodes CDR1 ENHRY and CDR2 SYGVKD. Trimming took 6 bases from V and 0 from J, leaving 9 bases between them.

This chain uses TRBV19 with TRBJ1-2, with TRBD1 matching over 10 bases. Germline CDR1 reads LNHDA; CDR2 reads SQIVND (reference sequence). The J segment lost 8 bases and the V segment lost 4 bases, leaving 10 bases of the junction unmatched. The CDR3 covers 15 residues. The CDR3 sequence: CASSTPGTGEGGYTF. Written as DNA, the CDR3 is TGTGCCAGTAGTACCCCAGGGACAGGGGAAGGCGGCTACACCTTC.